This TCR beta chain was identified during a study of blood T cell repertoires in COVID-19. Study-wide background: Whether acute or convalescent, the COVID-19 samples came from the United States, Italy and Spain. Sources were T cells, B-cell-depleted T cells, or PBMCs; the material itself was cDNA or gDNA.

Per the original data handling: How many nucleated cells were present was estimated from reference gene primer amplification. Sequencing was performed with immunoSEQ multiplex PCR; in TCRdb, only in-frame clones are kept and a portion is missing. V, J and clone size were drawn from that table, and D and trimming were deduced from the DNA. The repertoire holds about 220,000 clones, with 80% to 85% as singletons. Looked up from germline, CDR1 is MNHNS and CDR2 is SASEGT. CDR3 length: 17 residues. J was trimmed by 5 bases and V by 4 bases; bases with no gene match: 16. A remark on this clone: This may arise from a read error, as a much more abundant clone is one base away.

The specimen was peripheral blood. The J gene is TRBJ1-2, the V gene TRBV6-1, with 7 bases fitting TRBD1. This clonotype was sampled from a woman aged 55-69 years with acute or convalescent COVID-19. CDR3 sequence: CASSAAGIGGALYGYTF. CDR3 in DNA: TGTGCCAGCAGTGCGGCCGGGATAGGGGGCGCTTTATATGGCTACACCTTC.